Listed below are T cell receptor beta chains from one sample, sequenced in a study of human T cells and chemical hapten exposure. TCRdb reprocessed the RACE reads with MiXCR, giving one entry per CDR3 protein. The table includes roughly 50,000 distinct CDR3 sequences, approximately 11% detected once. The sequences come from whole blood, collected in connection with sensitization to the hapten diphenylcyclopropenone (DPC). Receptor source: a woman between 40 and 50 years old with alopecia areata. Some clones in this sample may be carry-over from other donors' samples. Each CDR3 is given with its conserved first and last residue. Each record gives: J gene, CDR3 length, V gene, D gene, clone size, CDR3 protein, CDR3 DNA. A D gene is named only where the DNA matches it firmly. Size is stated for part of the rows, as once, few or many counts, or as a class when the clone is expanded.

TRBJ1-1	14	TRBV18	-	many	CASSPAGANTEAFF	TGTGCCAGCTCACCGGCAGGGGCGAACACTGAAGCTTTCTTT
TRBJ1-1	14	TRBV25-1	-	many	CASSELAFNTEAFF	TGTGCCAGCAGTGAATTAGCCTTCAACACTGAAGCTTTCTTT
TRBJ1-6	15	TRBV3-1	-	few	CASSPRTGSRSPLHF	TGTGCCAGCAGCCCCCGAACAGGGTCGCGTTCACCCCTCCACTTT
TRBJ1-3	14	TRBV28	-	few	CASSSGGGGNTIYF	TGTGCCAGCAGTTCCGGGGGCGGTGGAAACACCATATATTTT
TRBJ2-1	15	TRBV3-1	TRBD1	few	CASSPSRDSGNEQFF	TGTGCCAGCAGCCCATCCCGGGACAGTGGTAATGAGCAGTTCTTC
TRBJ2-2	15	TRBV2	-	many	CASSETGSPTGELFF	TGTGCCAGCAGTGAAACGGGAAGTCCCACCGGGGAGCTGTTTTTT
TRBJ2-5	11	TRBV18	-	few	CASSDQETQYF	TGTGCCAGCTCAGACCAAGAGACCCAGTACTTC
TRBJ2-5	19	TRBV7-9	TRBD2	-	CASSLGKMGSGGQQETQYF	TGTGCCAGCAGCTTAGGGAAGATGGGAAGCGGGGGGCAACAAGAGACCCAGTACTTC
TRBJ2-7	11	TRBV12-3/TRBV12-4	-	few	CASSFRGDRAF	TGTGCCAGCAGTTTTAGGGGGGATCGGGCGTTC
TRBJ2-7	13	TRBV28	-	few	CASSFGAADEQYF	TGTGCCAGCAGTTTTGGGGCGGCCGACGAGCAGTACTTC
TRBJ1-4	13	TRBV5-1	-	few	CASSLAAGEKLFF	TGCGCCAGCAGCTTGGCGGCAGGGGAAAAACTGTTTTTT
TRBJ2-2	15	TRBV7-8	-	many	CASSLGREEDGELFF	TGTGCCAGCAGCTTGGGCAGGGAAGAGGACGGGGAGCTGTTTTTT
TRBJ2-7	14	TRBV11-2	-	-	CASSLSQSLYEQYF	TGTGCCAGCAGCCTATCACAGAGTCTCTACGAGCAGTACTTC
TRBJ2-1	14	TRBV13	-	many	CASSLGAEYNEQFF	TGTGCCAGCAGCTTAGGAGCAGAATACAATGAGCAGTTCTTC
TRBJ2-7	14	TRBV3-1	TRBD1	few	CASTRGQGLYEQYF	TGTGCCAGCACAAGGGGACAGGGCCTATACGAGCAGTACTTC
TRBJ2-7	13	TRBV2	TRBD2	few	CASSEREGYEQYF	TGTGCCAGCAGTGAACGGGAGGGGTACGAGCAGTACTTC
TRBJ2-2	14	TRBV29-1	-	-	CSVEGLPNTGELFF	TGCAGCGTTGAAGGCCTACCTAACACCGGGGAGCTGTTTTTT
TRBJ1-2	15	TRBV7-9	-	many	CASSTRQPEQYGYTF	TGTGCCAGCAGCACCCGCCAACCCGAACAGTATGGCTACACCTTC
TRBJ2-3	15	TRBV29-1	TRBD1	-	CSVARGTGFTDTQYF	TGCAGCGTTGCGAGGGGGACAGGTTTCACAGATACGCAGTATTTT
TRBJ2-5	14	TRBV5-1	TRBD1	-	CASSSQGASETQYF	TGCGCCAGCAGCTCACAGGGGGCGTCAGAGACCCAGTACTTC
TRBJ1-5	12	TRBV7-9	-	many	CASSLGTQPQHF	TGTGCCAGCAGCTTAGGAACTCAGCCCCAGCATTTT
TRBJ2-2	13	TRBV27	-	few	CASREPNTGELFF	TGTGCCAGCAGAGAGCCGAACACCGGGGAGCTGTTTTTT